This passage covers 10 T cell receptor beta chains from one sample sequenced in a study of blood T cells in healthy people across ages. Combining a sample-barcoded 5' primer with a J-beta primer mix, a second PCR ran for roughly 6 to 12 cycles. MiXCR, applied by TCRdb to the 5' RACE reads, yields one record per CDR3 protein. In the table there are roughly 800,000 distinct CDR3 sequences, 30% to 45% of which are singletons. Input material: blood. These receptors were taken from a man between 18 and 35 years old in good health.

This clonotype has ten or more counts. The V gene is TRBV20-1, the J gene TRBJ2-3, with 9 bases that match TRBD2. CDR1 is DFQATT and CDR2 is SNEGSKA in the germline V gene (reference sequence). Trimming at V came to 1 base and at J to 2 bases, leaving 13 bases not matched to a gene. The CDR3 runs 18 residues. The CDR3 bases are TGCAGTGCTAGAGCCGGGACTAGCCGTACAACGTACACAGATACGCAGTATTTT. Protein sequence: CSARAGTSRTTYTDTQYF.

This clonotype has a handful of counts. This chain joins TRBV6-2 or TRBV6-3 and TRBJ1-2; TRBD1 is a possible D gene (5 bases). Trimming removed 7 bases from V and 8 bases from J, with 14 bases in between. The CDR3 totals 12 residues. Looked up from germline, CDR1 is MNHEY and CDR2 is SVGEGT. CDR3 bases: TGTGCCAGCACCACAGGAGGGCCAGGCTACACCTTC. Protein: CASTTGGPGYTF.

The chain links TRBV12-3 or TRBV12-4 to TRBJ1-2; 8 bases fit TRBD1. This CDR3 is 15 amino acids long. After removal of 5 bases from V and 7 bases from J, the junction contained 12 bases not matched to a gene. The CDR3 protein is CASSTPGGRMGGYTF. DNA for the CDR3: TGTGCCAGCAGTACCCCAGGGGGCCGCATGGGTGGCTACACCTTC.

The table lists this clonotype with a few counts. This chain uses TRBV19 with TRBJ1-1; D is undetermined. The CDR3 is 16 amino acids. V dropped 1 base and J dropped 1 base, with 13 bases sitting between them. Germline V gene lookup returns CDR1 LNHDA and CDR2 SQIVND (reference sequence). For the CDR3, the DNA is TGTGCCAGTAGTATAGGGATAAAGGACGGGAACACTGAAGCTTTCTTT. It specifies CASSIGIKDGNTEAFF.

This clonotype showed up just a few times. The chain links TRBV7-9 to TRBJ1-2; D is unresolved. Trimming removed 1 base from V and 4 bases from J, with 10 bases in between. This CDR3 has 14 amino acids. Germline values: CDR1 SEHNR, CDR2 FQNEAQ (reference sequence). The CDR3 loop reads CASSLVRPSYGYTF. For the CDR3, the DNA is TGTGCCAGCAGCTTAGTAAGGCCGAGCTATGGCTACACCTTC. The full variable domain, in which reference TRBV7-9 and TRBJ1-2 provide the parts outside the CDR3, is DTGVSQNPRHKITKRGQNVTFRCDPISEHNRLYWYRQTLGQGPEFLTYFQNEAQLEKSRLLSDRFSAERPKGSFSTLEIQRTEQGDSAMYLCASSLVRPSYGYTFGSGTRLTVV.

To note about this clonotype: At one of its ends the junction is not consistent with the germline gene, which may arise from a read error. The CDR3 spells CSAREEGGAIYNERYF. CDR3 sequence (DNA): TGCAGTGCTAGAGAGGAAGGGGGGGCTATCTACAATGAGCGGTACTTC. This chain uses TRBV20-1 with TRBJ2-7; possibly TRBD2 for D (7 bases). The CDR3 contains 16 residues. Germline loops: CDR1 DFQATT, CDR2 SNEGSKA (reference sequence).

The CDR3 loop reads CASSQEVWGQNQETQYF. CDR3 coding DNA: TGCGCCAGCAGCCAAGAAGTCTGGGGACAGAATCAAGAGACCCAGTACTTC. V and J are TRBV4-3 and TRBJ2-5, with 7 bases that match TRBD1. This CDR3 is built from 17 residues. V trimming: 0 bases; J trimming: 2 bases; junction bases outside the gene matches: 9. Germline assignment: CDR1 LGHNA and CDR2 YSLEER.

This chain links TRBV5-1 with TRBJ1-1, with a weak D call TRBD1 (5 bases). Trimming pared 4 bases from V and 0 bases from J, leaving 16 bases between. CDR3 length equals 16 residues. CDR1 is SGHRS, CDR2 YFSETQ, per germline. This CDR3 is CASSRGWGLMNTEAFF. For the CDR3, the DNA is TGCGCCAGCAGCCGGGGGTGGGGTTTGATGAACACTGAAGCTTTCTTT.

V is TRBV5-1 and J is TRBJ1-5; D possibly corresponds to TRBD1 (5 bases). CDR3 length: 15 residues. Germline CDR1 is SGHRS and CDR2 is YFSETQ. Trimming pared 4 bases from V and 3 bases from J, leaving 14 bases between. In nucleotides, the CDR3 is TGCGCCAGCAGCACCGGGACGGACGACAATCAGCCCCAGCATTTT. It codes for CASSTGTDDNQPQHF.

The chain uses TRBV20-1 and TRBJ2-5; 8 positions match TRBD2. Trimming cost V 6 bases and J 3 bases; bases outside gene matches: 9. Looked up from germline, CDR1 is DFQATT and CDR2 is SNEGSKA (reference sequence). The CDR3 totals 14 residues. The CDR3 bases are TGCAGTGCCCCCCCCCCACTAGCGGAAGAGACCCAGTACTTC. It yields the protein CSAPPPLAEETQYF.